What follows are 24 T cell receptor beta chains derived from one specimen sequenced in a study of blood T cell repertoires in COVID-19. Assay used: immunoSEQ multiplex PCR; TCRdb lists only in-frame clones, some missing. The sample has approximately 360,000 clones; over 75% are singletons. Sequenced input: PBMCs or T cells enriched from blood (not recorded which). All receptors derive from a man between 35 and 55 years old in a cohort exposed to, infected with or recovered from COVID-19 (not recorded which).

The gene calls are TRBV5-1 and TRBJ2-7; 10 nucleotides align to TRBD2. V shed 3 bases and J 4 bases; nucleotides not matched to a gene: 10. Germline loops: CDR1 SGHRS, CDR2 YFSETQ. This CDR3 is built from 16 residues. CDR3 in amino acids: CASSSKTSGAGYEQYF. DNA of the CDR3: TGCGCCAGCAGCTCGAAAACTAGCGGGGCGGGGTACGAGCAGTACTTC.

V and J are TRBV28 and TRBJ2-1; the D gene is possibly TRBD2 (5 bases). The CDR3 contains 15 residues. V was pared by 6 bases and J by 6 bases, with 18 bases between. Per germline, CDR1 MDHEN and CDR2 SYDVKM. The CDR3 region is CASSRSSNWGNEQFF. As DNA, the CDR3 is TGTGCCAGCAGCCGATCTAGCAATTGGGGCAATGAGCAGTTCTTC.

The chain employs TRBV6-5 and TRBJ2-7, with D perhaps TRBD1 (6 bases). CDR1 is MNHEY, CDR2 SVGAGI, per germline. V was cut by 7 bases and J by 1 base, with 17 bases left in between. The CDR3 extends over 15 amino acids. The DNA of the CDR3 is TGTGCCAGCACACCGGGACATCGGGGTTCCTACGAGCAGTACTTC. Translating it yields CASTPGHRGSYEQYF.

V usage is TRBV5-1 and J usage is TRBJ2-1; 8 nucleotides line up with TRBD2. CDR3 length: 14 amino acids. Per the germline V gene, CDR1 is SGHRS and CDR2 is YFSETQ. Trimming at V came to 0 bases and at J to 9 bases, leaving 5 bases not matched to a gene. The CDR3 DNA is TGCGCCAGCAGCTTGGTGGGTAGCGGGATTGAGCAGTTCTTC. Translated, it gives CASSLVGSGIEQFF.

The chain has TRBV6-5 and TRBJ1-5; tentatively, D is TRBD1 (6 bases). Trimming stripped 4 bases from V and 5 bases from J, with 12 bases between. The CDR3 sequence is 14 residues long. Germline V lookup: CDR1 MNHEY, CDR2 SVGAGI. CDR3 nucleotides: TGTGCCAGCAGTTTCGGACAGAACTATCAGCCCCAGCATTTT. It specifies CASSFGQNYQPQHF.

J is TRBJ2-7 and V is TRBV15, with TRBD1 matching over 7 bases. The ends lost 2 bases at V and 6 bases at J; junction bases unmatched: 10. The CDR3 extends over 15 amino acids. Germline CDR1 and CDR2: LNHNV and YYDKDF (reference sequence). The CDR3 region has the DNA TGTGCCACCAGCAGATCAGACAGGGATCGGACCGAGCAGTACTTC. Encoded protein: CATSRSDRDRTEQYF. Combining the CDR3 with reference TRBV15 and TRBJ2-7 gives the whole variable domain DAMVIQNPRYQVTQFGKPVTLSCSQTLNHNVMYWYQQKSSQAPKLLFHYYDKDFNNEADTPDNFQSRRPNTSFCFLDIRSPGLGDTAMYLCATSRSDRDRTEQYFGPGTRLTVT.

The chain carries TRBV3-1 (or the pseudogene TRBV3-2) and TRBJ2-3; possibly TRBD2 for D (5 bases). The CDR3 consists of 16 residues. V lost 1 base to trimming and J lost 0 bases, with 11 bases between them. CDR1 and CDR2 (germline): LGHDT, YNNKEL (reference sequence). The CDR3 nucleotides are TGTGCCAGCAGCCAAGTCTTCGGCGGGAGCACAGATACGCAGTATTTT. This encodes CASSQVFGGSTDTQYF.

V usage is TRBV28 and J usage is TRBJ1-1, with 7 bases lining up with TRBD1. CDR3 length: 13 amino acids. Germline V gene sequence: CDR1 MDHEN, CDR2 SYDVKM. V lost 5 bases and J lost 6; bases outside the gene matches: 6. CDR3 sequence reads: CASSGRQGAEAFF. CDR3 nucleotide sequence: TGTGCCAGCAGTGGGCGACAGGGCGCTGAAGCTTTCTTT.

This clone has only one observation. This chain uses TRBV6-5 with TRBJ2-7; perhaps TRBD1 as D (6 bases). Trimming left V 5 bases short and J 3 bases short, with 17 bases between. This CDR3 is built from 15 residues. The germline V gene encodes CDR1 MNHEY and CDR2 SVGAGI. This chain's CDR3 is CASSRDIKGLYEQYF. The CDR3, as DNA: TGTGCCAGCAGTAGGGACATAAAAGGACTCTACGAGCAGTACTTC.

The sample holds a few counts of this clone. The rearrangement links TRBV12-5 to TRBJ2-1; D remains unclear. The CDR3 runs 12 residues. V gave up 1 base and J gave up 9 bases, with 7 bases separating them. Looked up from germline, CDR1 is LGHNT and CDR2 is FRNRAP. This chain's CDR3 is CASGLGVGEQFF. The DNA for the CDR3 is TGTGCTAGTGGTTTGGGAGTCGGTGAGCAGTTCTTC.

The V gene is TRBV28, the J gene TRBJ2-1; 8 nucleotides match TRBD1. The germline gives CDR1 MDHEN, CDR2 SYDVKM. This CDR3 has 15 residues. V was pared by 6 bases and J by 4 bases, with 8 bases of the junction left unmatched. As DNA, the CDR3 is TGTGCCAGCAGCCCCCGGGACAGGATGTACAATGAGCAGTTCTTC. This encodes CASSPRDRMYNEQFF. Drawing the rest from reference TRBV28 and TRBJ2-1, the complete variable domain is DVKVTQSSRYLVKRTGEKVFLECVQDMDHENMFWYRQDPGLGLRLIYFSYDVKMKEKGDIPEGYSVSREKKERFSLILESASTNQTSMYLCASSPRDRMYNEQFFGPGTRLTVL.

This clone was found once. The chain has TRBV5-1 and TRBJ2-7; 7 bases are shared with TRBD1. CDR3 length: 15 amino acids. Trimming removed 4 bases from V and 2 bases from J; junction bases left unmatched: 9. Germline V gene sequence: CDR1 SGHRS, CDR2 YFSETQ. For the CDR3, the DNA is TGCGCCAGCAGCCTGTCGACAGGGATCCCCTACGAGCAGTACTTC. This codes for CASSLSTGIPYEQYF.

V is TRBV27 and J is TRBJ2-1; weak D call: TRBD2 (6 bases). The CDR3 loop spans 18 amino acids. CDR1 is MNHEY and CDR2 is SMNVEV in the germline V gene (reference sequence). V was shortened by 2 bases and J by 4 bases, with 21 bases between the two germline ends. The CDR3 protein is CASSLRRAGRIPYNEQFF. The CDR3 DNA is TGTGCCAGCAGTTTAAGGAGGGCGGGGCGGATCCCATACAATGAGCAGTTCTTC.

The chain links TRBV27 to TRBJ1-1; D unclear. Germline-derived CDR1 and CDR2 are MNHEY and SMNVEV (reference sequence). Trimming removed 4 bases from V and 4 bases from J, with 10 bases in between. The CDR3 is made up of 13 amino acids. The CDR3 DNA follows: TGTGCCAGCAGTTACGGCGGAGGCACTGAAGCTTTCTTT. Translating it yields CASSYGGGTEAFF.

CDR3 sequence (DNA): TGCGCCAGCAGCCAAGTTCGGCTAGGCACGAACACCGGGGAGCTGTTTTTT. It yields the protein CASSQVRLGTNTGELFF. The genes are TRBV4-1 and TRBJ2-2, with unresolved D. V gave up 1 base and J gave up 0 bases, with 12 bases separating them. This CDR3 has 17 residues. The germline V gene encodes CDR1 MGHRA and CDR2 YSYEKL.

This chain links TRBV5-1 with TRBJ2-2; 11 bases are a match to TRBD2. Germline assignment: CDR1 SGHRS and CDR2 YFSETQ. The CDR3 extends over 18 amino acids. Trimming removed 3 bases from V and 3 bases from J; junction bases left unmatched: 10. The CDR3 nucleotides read TGCGCCAGCAGCTACCTACTAGCGGGAGAGCGAGACACCGGGGAGCTGTTTTTT. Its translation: CASSYLLAGERDTGELFF.

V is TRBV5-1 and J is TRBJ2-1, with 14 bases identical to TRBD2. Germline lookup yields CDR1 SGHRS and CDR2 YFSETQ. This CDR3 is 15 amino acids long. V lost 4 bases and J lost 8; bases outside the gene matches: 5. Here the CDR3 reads CASSAGTSGSDEQFF. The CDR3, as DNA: TGCGCCAGCAGCGCCGGGACTAGCGGGAGCGATGAGCAGTTCTTC.

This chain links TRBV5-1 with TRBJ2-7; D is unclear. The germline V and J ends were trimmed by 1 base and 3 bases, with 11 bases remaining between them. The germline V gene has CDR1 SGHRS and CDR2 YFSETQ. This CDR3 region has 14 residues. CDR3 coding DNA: TGCGCCAGCAGCTTGACAGCACCGAACTACGAGCAGTACTTC. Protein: CASSLTAPNYEQYF.

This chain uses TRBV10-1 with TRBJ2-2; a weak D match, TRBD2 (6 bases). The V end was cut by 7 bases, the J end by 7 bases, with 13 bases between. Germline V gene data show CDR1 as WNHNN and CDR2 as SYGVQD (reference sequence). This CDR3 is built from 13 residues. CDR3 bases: TGCGCCAGCAACGGACAAGCGGGCGGGGAGCTGTTTTTT. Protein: CASNGQAGGELFF.

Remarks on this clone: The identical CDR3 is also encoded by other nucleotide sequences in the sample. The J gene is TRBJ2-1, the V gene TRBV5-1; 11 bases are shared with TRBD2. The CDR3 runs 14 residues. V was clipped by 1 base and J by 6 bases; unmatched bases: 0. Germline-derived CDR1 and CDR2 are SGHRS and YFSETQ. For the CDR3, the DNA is TGCGCCAGCAGCTTGACTAGCGGGAGCAATGAGCAGTTCTTC. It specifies CASSLTSGSNEQFF.

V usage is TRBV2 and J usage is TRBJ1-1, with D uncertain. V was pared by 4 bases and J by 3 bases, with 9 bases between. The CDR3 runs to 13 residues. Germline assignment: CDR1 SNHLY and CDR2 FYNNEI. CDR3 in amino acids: CASSALSDTEAFF. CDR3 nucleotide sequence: TGTGCCAGCAGTGCGCTGTCAGACACTGAAGCTTTCTTT.

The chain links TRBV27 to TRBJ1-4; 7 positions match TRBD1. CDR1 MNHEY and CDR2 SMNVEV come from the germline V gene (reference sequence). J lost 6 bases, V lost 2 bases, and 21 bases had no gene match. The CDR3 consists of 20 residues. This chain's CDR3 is CASSLRSGGLLQGHDEKLFF. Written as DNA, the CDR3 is TGTGCCAGCAGTTTAAGATCCGGGGGCCTCCTACAGGGGCACGATGAAAAACTGTTTTTT. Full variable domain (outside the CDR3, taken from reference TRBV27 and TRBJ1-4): EAQVTQNPRYLITVTGKKLTVTCSQNMNHEYMSWYRQDPGLGLRQIYYSMNVEVTDKGDVPEGYKVSRKEKRNFPLILESPSPNQTSLYFCASSLRSGGLLQGHDEKLFFGSGTQLSVL.

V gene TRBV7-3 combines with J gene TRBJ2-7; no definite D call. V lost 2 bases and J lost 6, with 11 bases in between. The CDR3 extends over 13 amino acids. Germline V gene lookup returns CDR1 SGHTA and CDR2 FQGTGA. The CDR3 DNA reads TGTGCCAGCAGCTTAGTGTTTTCGTCCGAGCAGTACTTC. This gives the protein CASSLVFSSEQYF.

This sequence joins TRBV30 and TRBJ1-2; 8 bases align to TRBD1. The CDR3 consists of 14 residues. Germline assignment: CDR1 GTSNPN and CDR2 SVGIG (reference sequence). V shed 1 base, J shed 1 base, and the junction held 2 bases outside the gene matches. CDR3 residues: CAWSGTGINYGYTF. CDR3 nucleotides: TGTGCCTGGAGTGGGACAGGGATTAACTATGGCTACACCTTC.